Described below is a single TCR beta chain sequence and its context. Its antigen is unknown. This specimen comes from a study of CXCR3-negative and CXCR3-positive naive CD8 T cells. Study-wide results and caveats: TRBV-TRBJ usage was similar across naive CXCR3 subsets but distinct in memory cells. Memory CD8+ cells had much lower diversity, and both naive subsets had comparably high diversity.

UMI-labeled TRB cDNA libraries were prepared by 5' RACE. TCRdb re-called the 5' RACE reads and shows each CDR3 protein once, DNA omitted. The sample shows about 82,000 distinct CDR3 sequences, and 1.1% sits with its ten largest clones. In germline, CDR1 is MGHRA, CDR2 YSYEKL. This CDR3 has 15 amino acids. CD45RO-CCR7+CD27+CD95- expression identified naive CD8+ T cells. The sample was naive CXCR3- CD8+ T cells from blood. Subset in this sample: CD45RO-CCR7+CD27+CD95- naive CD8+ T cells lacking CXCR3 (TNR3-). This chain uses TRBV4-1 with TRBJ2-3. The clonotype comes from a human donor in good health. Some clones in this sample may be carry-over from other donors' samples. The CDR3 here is CASSQDPDSTDTQYF.